Listed below are T cell receptor beta chains from one sample, sequenced in a study of blood T cell repertoires in COVID-19. Only in-frame clones appear in the TCRdb table, and some are missing; sequencing was by immunoSEQ multiplex PCR. The sample carries approximately 58,000 clones, around 84% recorded once. The sample was peripheral blood. The receptors stem from a woman aged 60 to 75 with acute or convalescent COVID-19. Each CDR3 is given with its conserved first and last residue. Fields, in order: CDR3 protein, CDR3 DNA, D gene, J gene, V gene, clone size. A D gene is named only where the DNA matches it firmly. Size is stated for part of the rows, as once, few or many counts, or as a class when the clone is expanded.

CDR3aa: CASSLSGGGETQYF
CDR3nt: TGTGCCAGCAGCCTGTCCGGTGGAGGAGAGACCCAGTACTTC
d_gene: -
j_gene: TRBJ2-5
v_gene: TRBV5-4
abundance: -

CDR3aa: CASSLVSTPNTEAFF
CDR3nt: TGTGCCAGCAGCTTGGTGTCGACACCGAACACTGAAGCTTTCTTT
d_gene: -
j_gene: TRBJ1-1
v_gene: TRBV11-1
abundance: once

CDR3aa: CATSRDKGENGYTF
CDR3nt: TGTGCCACCAGCAGAGACAAGGGAGAAAATGGCTACACCTTC
d_gene: -
j_gene: TRBJ1-2
v_gene: TRBV15
abundance: -

CDR3aa: CSASLRTGAPQETQYF
CDR3nt: TGCAGTGCTAGTCTCAGGACAGGGGCCCCCCAAGAGACCCAGTACTTC
d_gene: TRBD1
j_gene: TRBJ2-5
v_gene: TRBV20-1
abundance: -

CDR3aa: CATSRETGRGTEAFF
CDR3nt: TGTGCCACCAGCAGAGAGACTGGACGGGGCACTGAAGCTTTCTTT
d_gene: -
j_gene: TRBJ1-1
v_gene: TRBV15
abundance: -

CDR3aa: CASSQAEGLGQFF
CDR3nt: TGCGCCAGCAGCCAAGCTGAGGGATTAGGGCAGTTCTTC
d_gene: -
j_gene: TRBJ2-1
v_gene: TRBV4-1
abundance: -

CDR3aa: CASSQDPRGLVMNTEAFF
CDR3nt: TGCGCCAGCAGCCAAGATCCGCGGGGTCTCGTAATGAACACTGAAGCTTTCTTT
d_gene: -
j_gene: TRBJ1-1
v_gene: TRBV4-1
abundance: -

CDR3aa: CASSPAGTGGRINEKLFF
CDR3nt: TGTGCCAGTAGTCCAGCCGGGACAGGGGGCCGAATTAATGAAAAACTGTTTTTT
d_gene: TRBD1
j_gene: TRBJ1-4
v_gene: TRBV19
abundance: -

CDR3aa: CASSSRTSGGADTQYF
CDR3nt: TGCGCCAGCAGCTCCCGGACTAGCGGGGGAGCAGATACGCAGTATTTT
d_gene: TRBD2
j_gene: TRBJ2-3
v_gene: TRBV5-1
abundance: -

CDR3aa: CAISESGAIPQQYF
CDR3nt: TGTGCCATCAGTGAGTCGGGGGCTATACCGCAGCAGTACTTC
d_gene: -
j_gene: TRBJ2-7
v_gene: TRBV10-3
abundance: few

CDR3aa: CASSTKNVSHNYGYTF
CDR3nt: TGTGCCAGTAGTACCAAAAATGTCAGTCATAACTATGGCTACACCTTC
d_gene: -
j_gene: TRBJ1-2
v_gene: TRBV19
abundance: few

CDR3aa: CASSFILNSPLHF
CDR3nt: TGTGCCAGCAGTTTTATCCTTAATTCACCCCTCCACTTT
d_gene: -
j_gene: TRBJ1-6
v_gene: TRBV27
abundance: few

CDR3aa: CASSLAYGGADEQYF
CDR3nt: TGTGCCAGCAGCTTAGCTTACGGGGGGGCGGACGAGCAGTACTTC
d_gene: TRBD2
j_gene: TRBJ2-7
v_gene: TRBV7-6
abundance: -

CDR3aa: CASGLSGGAEQYF
CDR3nt: TGTGCTAGTGGTTTGAGCGGGGGGGCCGAGCAGTACTTC
d_gene: TRBD2
j_gene: TRBJ2-7
v_gene: TRBV12-5
abundance: -

CDR3aa: CASSTGQGTNYGYTF
CDR3nt: TGTGCCAGCAGTACGGGACAGGGGACGAACTATGGCTACACCTTC
d_gene: TRBD1
j_gene: TRBJ1-2
v_gene: TRBV2
abundance: -

CDR3aa: CASSLASGGGGNTEAFF
CDR3nt: TGTGCCAGCAGCTTAGCATCAGGGGGCGGTGGGAACACTGAAGCTTTCTTT
d_gene: TRBD1
j_gene: TRBJ1-1
v_gene: TRBV7-9
abundance: few

CDR3aa: CASSVQGDQPQHF
CDR3nt: TGTGCCAGCAGTGTACAGGGCGATCAGCCCCAGCATTTT
d_gene: -
j_gene: TRBJ1-5
v_gene: TRBV6-1
abundance: -

CDR3aa: CASSLSRGETQYF
CDR3nt: TGTGCCAGCAGCTTAAGCAGGGGAGAGACCCAGTACTTC
d_gene: -
j_gene: TRBJ2-5
v_gene: TRBV7-9
abundance: -

CDR3aa: CASSFGTGRDTEAFF
CDR3nt: TGTGCCAGCTCCTTTGGGACAGGGCGAGACACTGAAGCTTTCTTT
d_gene: TRBD1
j_gene: TRBJ1-1
v_gene: TRBV6-5
abundance: -

CDR3aa: CASSAGQGTARAFF
CDR3nt: TGCGCCAGCAGCGCCGGACAGGGTACGGCCAGAGCTTTCTTT
d_gene: TRBD1
j_gene: TRBJ1-1
v_gene: TRBV5-1
abundance: -

CDR3aa: CASSQETGHTEAFF
CDR3nt: TGCGCCAGCAGCCAAGAAACAGGCCACACTGAAGCTTTCTTT
d_gene: -
j_gene: TRBJ1-1
v_gene: TRBV4-1
abundance: -

CDR3aa: CASSSSGTGAYEQYF
CDR3nt: TGTGCCAGCAGCTCTAGCGGGACAGGAGCCTACGAGCAGTACTTC
d_gene: -
j_gene: TRBJ2-7
v_gene: TRBV9
abundance: once

CDR3aa: CASSNGRLDRYF
CDR3nt: TGTGCCAGTAGTAACGGCAGACTCGACAGGTATTTT
d_gene: -
j_gene: TRBJ2-3
v_gene: TRBV19
abundance: -

CDR3aa: CASSQQPGQGAGELFF
CDR3nt: TGCGCCAGCAGCCAACAACCGGGACAGGGGGCCGGGGAGCTGTTTTTT
d_gene: TRBD1
j_gene: TRBJ2-2
v_gene: TRBV4-1
abundance: -